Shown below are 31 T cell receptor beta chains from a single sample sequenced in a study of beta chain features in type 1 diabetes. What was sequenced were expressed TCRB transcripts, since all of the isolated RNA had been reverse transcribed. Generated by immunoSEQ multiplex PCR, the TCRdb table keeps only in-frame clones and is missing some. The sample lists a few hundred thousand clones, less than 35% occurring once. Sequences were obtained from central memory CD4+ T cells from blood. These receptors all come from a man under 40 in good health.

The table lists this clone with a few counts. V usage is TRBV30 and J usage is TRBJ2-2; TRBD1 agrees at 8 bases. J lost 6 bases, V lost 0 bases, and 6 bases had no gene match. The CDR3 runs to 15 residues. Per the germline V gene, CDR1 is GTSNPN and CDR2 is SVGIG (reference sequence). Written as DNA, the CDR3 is TGTGCCTGGAGTGTAGGAGCAGGGGGCCCCGGGGAGCTGTTTTTT. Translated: CAWSVGAGGPGELFF.

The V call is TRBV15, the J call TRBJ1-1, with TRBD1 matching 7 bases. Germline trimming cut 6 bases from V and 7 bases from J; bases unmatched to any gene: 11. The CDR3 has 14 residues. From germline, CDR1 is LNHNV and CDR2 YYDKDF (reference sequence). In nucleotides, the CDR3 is TGTGCCACCAGGGACCCGGGGACAGCACGTGAAGCTTTCTTT. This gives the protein CATRDPGTAREAFF.

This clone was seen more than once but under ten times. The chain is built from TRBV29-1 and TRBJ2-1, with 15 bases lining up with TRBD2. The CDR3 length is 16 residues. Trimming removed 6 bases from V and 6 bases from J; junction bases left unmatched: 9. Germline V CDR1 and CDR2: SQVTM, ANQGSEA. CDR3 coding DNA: TGCAGCGTAGCCGGACTAGCGGGAGGGATCGGCAATGAGCAGTTCTTC. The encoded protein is CSVAGLAGGIGNEQFF.

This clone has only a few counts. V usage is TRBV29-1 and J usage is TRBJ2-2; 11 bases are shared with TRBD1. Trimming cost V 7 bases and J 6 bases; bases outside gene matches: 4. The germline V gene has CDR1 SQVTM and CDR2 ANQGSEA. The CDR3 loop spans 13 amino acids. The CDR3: CSGGQGAPGELFF. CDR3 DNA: TGCAGCGGCGGACAGGGGGCCCCCGGGGAGCTGTTTTTT.

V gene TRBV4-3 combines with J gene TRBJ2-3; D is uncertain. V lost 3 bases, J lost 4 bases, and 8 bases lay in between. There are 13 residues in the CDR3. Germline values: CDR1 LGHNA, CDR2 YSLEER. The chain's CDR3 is CASSQNLADTQYF. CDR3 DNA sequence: TGCGCCAGCAGCCAGAATTTGGCAGATACGCAGTATTTT.

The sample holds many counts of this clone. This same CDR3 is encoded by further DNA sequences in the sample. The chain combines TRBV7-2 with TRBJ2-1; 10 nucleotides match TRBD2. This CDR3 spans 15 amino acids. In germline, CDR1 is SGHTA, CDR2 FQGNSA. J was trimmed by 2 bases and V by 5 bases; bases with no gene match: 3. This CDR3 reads CASSPGLAAYNEQFF. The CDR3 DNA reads TGTGCCAGCAGCCCCGGACTAGCGGCCTACAATGAGCAGTTCTTC.

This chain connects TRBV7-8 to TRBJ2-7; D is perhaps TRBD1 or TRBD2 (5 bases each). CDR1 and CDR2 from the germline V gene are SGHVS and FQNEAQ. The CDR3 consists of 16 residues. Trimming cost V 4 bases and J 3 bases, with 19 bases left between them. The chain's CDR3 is CASSSPLGDARYEQYF. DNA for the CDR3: TGTGCCAGCAGCTCGCCTTTGGGGGACGCTCGCTACGAGCAGTACTTC. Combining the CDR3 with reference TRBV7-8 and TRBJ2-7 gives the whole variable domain GAGVSQSPRYKVAKRGQDVALRCDPISGHVSLFWYQQALGQGPEFLTYFQNEAQLDKSGLPSDRFFAERPEGSVSTLKIQRTQQEDSAVYLCASSSPLGDARYEQYFGPGTRLTVT.

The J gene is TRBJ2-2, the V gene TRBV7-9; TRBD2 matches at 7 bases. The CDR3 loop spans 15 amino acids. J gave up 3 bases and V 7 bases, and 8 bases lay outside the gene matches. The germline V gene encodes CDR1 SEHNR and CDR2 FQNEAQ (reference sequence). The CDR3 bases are TGTGCCAGCATCCCCGGACTAGGGCACACCGGGGAGCTGTTTTTT. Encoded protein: CASIPGLGHTGELFF.

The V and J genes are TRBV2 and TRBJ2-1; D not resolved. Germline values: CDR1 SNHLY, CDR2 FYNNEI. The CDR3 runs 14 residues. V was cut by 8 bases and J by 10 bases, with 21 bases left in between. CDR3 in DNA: TGTGCCAGCTCCGATAAGTGGACGATCCCCGAGCAGTTCTTC. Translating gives CASSDKWTIPEQFF.

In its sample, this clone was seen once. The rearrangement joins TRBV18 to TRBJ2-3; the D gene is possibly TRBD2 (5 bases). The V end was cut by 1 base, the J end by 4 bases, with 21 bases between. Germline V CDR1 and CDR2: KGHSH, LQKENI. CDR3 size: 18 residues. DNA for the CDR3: TGTGCCAGCTCACCACGGATTAAGGGAGCGGCCACTCCAGATACGCAGTATTTT. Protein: CASSPRIKGAATPDTQYF.

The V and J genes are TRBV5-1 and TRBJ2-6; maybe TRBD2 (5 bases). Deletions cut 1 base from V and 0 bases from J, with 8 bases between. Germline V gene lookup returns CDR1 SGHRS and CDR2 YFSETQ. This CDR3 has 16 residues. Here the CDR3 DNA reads TGCGCCAGCAGCTTGCTGGGGAGCTCTGGGGCCAACGTCCTGACTTTC. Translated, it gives CASSLLGSSGANVLTF.

The CDR3 DNA sequence: TGTGCCAGCAGTAAAACAGATACGCAGTATTTT. Protein sequence: CASSKTDTQYF. The V call is TRBV6-6, the J call TRBJ2-3; D unresolved. CDR1 and CDR2 from the germline V gene are MNHNY and SVGAGI (reference sequence). This CDR3 comprises 11 residues. V lost 5 bases and J 3 bases, leaving 3 bases between the germline ends.

In DNA form, the CDR3 reads TGCGCCAGCAGCATAAGGACAGGGGATACCGGGGAGCTGTTTTTT. It encodes CASSIRTGDTGELFF. This chain uses TRBV5-1 with TRBJ2-2; 9 nucleotides align to TRBD1. There are 15 residues in the CDR3. The trim removed 4 bases at V and 5 bases at J, leaving 6 bases unmatched. Germline V CDR1 and CDR2: SGHRS, YFSETQ.

CDR3 in amino acids: CSVLVGGQGNQPQHF. The CDR3 DNA reads TGCAGCGTTCTAGTAGGCGGTCAGGGCAATCAGCCCCAGCATTTT. V usage is TRBV29-1 and J usage is TRBJ1-5; no firm D call. This CDR3 is 15 amino acids long. Germline values: CDR1 SQVTM, CDR2 ANQGSEA. Between the trimmed V and J ends, which lost 5 bases and 2 bases, there was a span of 16 bases.

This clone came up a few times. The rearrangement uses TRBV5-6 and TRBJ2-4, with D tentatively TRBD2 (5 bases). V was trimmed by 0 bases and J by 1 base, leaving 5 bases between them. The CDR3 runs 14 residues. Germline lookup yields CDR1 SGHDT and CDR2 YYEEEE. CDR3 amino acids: CASSLGGAKNIQYF. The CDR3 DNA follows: TGTGCCAGCAGCTTGGGCGGGGCCAAAAACATTCAGTACTTC.

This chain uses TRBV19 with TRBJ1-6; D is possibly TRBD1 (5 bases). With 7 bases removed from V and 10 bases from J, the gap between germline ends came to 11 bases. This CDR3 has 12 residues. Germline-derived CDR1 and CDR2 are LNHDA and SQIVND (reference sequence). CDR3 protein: CASTTWGSPLHF. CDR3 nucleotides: TGTGCCAGTACCACCTGGGGCTCACCCCTCCACTTT. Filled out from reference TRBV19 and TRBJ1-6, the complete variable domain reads DGGITQSPKYLFRKEGQNVTLSCEQNLNHDAMYWYRQDPGQGLRLIYYSQIVNDFQKGDIAEGYSVSREKKESFPLTVTSAQKNPTAFYLCASTTWGSPLHFGNGTRLTVT.

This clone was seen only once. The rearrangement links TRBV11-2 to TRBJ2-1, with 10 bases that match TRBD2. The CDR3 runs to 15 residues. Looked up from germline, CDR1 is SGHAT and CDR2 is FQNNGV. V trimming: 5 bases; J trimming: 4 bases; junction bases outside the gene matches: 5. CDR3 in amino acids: CASSLTSGVYNEQFF. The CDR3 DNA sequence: TGTGCCAGCAGCCTTACTAGCGGGGTTTACAATGAGCAGTTCTTC.

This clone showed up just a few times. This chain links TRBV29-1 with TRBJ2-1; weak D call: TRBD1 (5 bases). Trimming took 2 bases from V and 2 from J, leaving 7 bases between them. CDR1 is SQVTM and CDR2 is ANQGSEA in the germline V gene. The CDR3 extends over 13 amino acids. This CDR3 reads CSVERGPYNEQFF. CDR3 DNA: TGCAGCGTTGAAAGGGGCCCCTACAATGAGCAGTTCTTC.

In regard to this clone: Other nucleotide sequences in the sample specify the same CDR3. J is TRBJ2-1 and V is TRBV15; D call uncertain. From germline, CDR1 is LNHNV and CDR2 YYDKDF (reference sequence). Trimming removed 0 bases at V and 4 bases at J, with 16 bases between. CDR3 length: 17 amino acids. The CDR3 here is CATSRDGPGGFYNEQFF. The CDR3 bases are TGTGCCACCAGCAGAGATGGCCCCGGTGGATTTTACAATGAGCAGTTCTTC.

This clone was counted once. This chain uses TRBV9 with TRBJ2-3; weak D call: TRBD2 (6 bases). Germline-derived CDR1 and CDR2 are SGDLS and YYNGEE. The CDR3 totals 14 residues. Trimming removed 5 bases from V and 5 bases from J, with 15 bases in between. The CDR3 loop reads CASSGGPSKDTQYF. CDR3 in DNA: TGTGCCAGCAGTGGAGGGCCAAGTAAAGATACGCAGTATTTT. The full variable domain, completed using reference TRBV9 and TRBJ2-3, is DSGVTQTPKHLITATGQRVTLRCSPRSGDLSVYWYQQSLDQGLQFLIQYYNGEERAKGNILERFSAQQFPDLHSELNLSSLELGDSALYFCASSGGPSKDTQYFGPGTRLTVL.

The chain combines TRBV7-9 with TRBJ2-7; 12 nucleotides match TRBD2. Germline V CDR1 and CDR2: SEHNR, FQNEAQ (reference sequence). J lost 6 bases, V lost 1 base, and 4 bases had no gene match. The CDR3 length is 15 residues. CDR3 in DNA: TGTGCCAGCAGCTTAGTCGCTAGCGGGAGGGGCGAGCAGTACTTC. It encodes CASSLVASGRGEQYF.

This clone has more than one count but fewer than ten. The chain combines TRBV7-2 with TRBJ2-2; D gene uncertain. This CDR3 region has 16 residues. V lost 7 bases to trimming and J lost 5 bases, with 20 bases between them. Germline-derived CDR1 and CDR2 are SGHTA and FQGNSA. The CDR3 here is CASNQRRRVKTGELFF. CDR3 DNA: TGTGCCAGCAACCAAAGGAGACGAGTAAAAACCGGGGAGCTGTTTTTT.

CDR3 residues: CASSQVGQGNGYTF. The CDR3 DNA follows: TGTGCCAGCAGCCAAGTGGGACAGGGGAATGGCTACACCTTC. The chain carries TRBV4-2 and TRBJ1-2; 10 positions match TRBD1. Germline loops: CDR1 LGHNA, CDR2 YNFKEQ. This CDR3 comprises 14 residues. J lost 6 bases, V lost 1 base, and 2 bases had no gene match.

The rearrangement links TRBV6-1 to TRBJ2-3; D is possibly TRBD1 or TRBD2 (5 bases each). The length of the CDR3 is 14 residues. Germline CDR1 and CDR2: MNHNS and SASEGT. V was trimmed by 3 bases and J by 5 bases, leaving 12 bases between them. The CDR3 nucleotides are TGTGCCAGCAGTGACCAGGGACGCGGAGATACGCAGTATTTT. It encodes CASSDQGRGDTQYF.

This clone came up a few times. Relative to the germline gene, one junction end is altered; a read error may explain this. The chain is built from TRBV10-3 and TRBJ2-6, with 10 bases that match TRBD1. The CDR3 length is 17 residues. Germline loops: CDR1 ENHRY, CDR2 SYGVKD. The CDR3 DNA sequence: TGTGCCAGCAGTGACCGGGACAGGGGATCTGGGGCCAACGTCCTGACTTTC. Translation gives CASSDRDRGSGANVLTF.

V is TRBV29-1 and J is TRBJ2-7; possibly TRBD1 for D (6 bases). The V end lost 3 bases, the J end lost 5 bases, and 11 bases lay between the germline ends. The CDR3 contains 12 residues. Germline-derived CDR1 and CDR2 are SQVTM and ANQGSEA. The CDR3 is CSVDSAGDEQYF. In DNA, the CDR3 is TGCAGCGTTGATTCGGCAGGGGACGAGCAGTACTTC.

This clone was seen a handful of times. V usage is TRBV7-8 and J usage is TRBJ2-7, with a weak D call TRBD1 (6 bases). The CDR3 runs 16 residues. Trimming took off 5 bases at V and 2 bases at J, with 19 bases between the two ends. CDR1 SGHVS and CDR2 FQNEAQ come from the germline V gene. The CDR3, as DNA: TGTGCCAGCAGCATTGCCGGGACAATTAAAACCTACGAGCAGTACTTC. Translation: CASSIAGTIKTYEQYF.

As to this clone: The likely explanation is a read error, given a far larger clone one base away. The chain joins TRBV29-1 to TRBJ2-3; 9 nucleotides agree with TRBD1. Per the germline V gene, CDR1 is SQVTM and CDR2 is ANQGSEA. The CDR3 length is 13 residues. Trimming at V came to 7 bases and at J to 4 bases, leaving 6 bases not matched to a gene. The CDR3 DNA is TGCAGCGGTCGGAGGGACAGGGCAGATACGCAGTATTTT. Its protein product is CSGRRDRADTQYF.

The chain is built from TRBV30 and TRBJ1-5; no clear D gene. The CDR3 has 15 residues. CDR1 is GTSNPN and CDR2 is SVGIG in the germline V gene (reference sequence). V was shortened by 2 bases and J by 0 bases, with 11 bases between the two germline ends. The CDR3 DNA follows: TGTGCCTGGAGTCCGGGCAGTTATAGCAATCAGCCCCAGCATTTT. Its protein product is CAWSPGSYSNQPQHF.

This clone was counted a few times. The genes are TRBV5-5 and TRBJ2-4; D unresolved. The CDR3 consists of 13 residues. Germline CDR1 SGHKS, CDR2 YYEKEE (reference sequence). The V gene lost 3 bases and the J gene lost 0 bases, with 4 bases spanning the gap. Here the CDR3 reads CASSSLAKNIQYF. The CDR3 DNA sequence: TGTGCCAGCAGCTCGCTAGCCAAAAACATTCAGTACTTC.

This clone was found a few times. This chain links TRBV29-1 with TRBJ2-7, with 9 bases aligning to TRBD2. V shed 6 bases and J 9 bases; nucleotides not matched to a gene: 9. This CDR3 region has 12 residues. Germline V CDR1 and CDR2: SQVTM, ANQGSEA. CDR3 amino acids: CSVTSGPLGQYF. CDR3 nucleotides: TGCAGCGTGACTAGCGGACCTTTAGGGCAGTACTTC.